The TCR beta chain under discussion was sequenced for a study of identifying expanded T cells in peripheral blood. Concerning this clone itself: Its antigen remains unknown.

V was cut by 8 bases and J by 4 bases, with 9 bases left in between. There are 11 residues in the CDR3. CDR1 is KGHSH and CDR2 is LQKENI in the germline V gene. Collection occurred without any documented infections or immune events in donors. General study points: Over around two and four weeks, about 17 and 20 clones changed, versus approximately 1.2 between replicates. Across healthy donors, higher total template counts meant significantly greater approximately 2-week count variance.

The assay was immunoSEQ multiplex PCR, and TCRdb's table has in-frame clones only and misses some. The sample lists 97,000 or so clones; around 88% were seen once. The TCR sequence derives from a person between 18 and 69 years old in good health. J is TRBJ2-7 and V is TRBV18; possible D gene TRBD1, 6 bases. Sequences were obtained from blood. The CDR3, as DNA: TGTGCCAGCGGGGGCGGTTACGAGCAGTACTTC. This translates into CASGGGYEQYF.